The rows below give T cell receptor beta chains drawn from one sample of a study of early T cells in non-severe SARS-CoV-2 infection. TCRdb redid the calling of the 5' RACE reads with MiXCR, one entry per CDR3 protein. In the table there are nearly 70,000 distinct CDR3 sequences, 4% to 6% of which are singletons. The material was whole blood, obtained at baseline. Source of these receptors: an adult who was a healthcare worker with PCR-confirmed SARS-CoV-2 infection or an uninfected control (not recorded which). The donor label of this sample is uncertain. Both conserved end residues are part of each CDR3. The D gene is left open where the match is weak. The size of a clone is reported for some rows only, either as once, few or many, or as a class for expanded clones.

. TRBV27 many CASSPTTSNQPQHF
TRBD1 TRBV12-3/TRBV12-4 . CASRLQGSLGNQPQHF
TRBD1 TRBV11-1 . CASSPGPDRVEQFF
TRBD2 TRBV28 many CASVWSGGRDEQFF
. TRBV29-1 many CSGLDNSGNTIYF
. TRBV6-2/TRBV6-3 many CASIHGQPYNEQFF
. TRBV4-3 few CASSQELQRNQPQHF
. TRBV2 few CASSEDLNTEAFF
TRBD2 TRBV5-4 few CASSRAGGRDEQFF
. TRBV19 . CASAIPGPYGYTF
. TRBV10-3 many CAISVSEAANRNEQFF
. TRBV11-2 many CASSLADSPLHF
. TRBV19 . CASSRGWDPGGNQPQHF
TRBD1 TRBV3-1 few CASSQTGSAKNIQYF
TRBD1 TRBV27 few CASRQDRVPVNEQYF
TRBD1 TRBV18 . CASSPGQGPNTEAFF
. TRBV6-2/TRBV6-3 many CAISGGEPHEQYF
. TRBV7-4 many CASSRHCGRGNQPQHF
. TRBV2 few CASSEVSGNTIYF